This TCR beta chain was recovered during a study of blood T cell repertoires in COVID-19. Study context: PBMCs, B-cell-depleted T cells, or T cells provided the cDNA or gDNA that made up the material.

Membership in each cohort depended on participant-reported clinical history. In the original workflow: Reference gene primer amplification yielded estimated nucleated cell counts. Only in-frame clones appear in the TCRdb table, and some are missing; sequencing was by immunoSEQ multiplex PCR. The V and J calls and the clone size are those of that table, but D and trimming were determined from the DNA. The sample lists hundreds of thousands of clones; about 87% were seen once. Germline V CDR1 and CDR2: SEHNR, FQNEAQ (reference sequence). The CDR3 spans 14 residues. V shed 5 bases and J 4 bases; nucleotides not matched to a gene: 6.

Sample: PBMCs or T cells enriched from blood (not recorded which). J is TRBJ1-1 and V is TRBV7-9, with 8 bases aligning to TRBD1. The TCR comes from a woman between 50 and 59 years old who had recovered from COVID-19. As DNA, the CDR3 is TGTGCCAGCAGCCCAGGGGGCGCGGGCACTGAAGCTTTCTTT. Amino acids: CASSPGGAGTEAFF.